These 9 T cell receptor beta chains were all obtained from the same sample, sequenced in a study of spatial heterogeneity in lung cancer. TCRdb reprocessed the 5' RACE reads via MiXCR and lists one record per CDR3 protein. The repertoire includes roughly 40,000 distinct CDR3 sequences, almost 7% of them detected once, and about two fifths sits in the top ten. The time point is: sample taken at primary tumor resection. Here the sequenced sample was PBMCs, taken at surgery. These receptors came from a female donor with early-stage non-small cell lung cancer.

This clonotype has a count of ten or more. The CDR3 DNA sequence: TGTGCCTGGAGTGTACTTGGAAATAATGAAAAACTGTTTTTT. This sequence encodes CAWSVLGNNEKLFF. This sequence joins TRBV30 and TRBJ1-4; unclear D gene. V lost 0 bases and J lost 4, with 9 bases in between. From germline, CDR1 is GTSNPN and CDR2 SVGIG (reference sequence). The CDR3 has 14 residues. Supplemented by reference TRBV30 and TRBJ1-4, the full variable domain reads SQTIHQWPATLVQPVGSPLSLECTVEGTSNPNLYWYRQAAGRGLQLLFYSVGIGQISSEVPQNLSASRPQDRQFILSSKKLLLSDSGFYLCAWSVLGNNEKLFFGSGTQLSVL.

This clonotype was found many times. CDR3 region: CASSYEGGQPQHF. CDR3 DNA sequence: TGTGCCAGCAGTTACGAGGGGGGACAGCCCCAGCATTTT. J is TRBJ1-5 and V is TRBV6-5; D is possibly TRBD1 (6 bases). In germline, CDR1 is MNHEY, CDR2 SVGAGI. The ends were cut back, 2 bases at V and 7 bases at J, with 9 bases in the middle. The length of the CDR3 is 13 residues.

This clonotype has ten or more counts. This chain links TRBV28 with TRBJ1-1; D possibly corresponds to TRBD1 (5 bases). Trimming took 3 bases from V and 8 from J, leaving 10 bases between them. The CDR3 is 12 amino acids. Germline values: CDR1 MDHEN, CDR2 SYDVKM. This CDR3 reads CASSLPGGEAFF. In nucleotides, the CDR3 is TGTGCCAGCAGTTTGCCCGGGGGGGAAGCTTTCTTT. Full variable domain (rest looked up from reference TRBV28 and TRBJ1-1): DVKVTQSSRYLVKRTGEKVFLECVQDMDHENMFWYRQDPGLGLRLIYFSYDVKMKEKGDIPEGYSVSREKKERFSLILESASTNQTSMYLCASSLPGGEAFFGQGTRLTVV.

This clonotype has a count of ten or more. The CDR3 nucleotides read TGTGCCAGCAGTTACTTCACTTTCACAAATGAGCAGTTCTTC. The encoded protein is CASSYFTFTNEQFF. The chain links TRBV6-2 or TRBV6-3 to TRBJ2-1; D is undetermined. Trimming took 1 base from V and 7 from J, leaving 11 bases between them. CDR1 and CDR2 from the germline V gene are MNHEY and SVGEGT. The CDR3 totals 14 residues.

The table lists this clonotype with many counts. The CDR3 region is CASSQVRLAGGPNEQYF. The DNA of the CDR3 is TGCGCCAGCAGCCAAGTTCGACTAGCGGGGGGGCCGAACGAGCAGTACTTC. The V gene is TRBV4-1, the J gene TRBJ2-7, with 14 nucleotides matching TRBD2. J was trimmed by 5 bases and V by 1 base; bases with no gene match: 7. Germline CDR1 and CDR2: MGHRA and YSYEKL. The CDR3 is 17 residues long.

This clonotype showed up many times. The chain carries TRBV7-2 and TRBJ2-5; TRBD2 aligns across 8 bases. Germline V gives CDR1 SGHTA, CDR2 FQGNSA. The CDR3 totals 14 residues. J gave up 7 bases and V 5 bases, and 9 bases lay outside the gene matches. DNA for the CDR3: TGTGCCAGCAGCCTTAGCGGGGCATACGTGACCCAGTACTTC. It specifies CASSLSGAYVTQYF. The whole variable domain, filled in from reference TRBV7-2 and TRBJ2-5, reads GAGVSQSPSNKVTEKGKDVELRCDPISGHTALYWYRQSLGQGLEFLIYFQGNSAPDKSGLPSDRFSAERTGGSVSTLTIQRTQQEDSAVYLCASSLSGAYVTQYFGPGTRLLVL.

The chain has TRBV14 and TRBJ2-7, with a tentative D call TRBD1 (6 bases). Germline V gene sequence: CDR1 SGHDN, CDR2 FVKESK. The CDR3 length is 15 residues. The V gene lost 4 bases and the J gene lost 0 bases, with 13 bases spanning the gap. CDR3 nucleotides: TGTGCCAGCAGCCCCCTCCGGGGACACTCCTACGAGCAGTACTTC. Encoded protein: CASSPLRGHSYEQYF.

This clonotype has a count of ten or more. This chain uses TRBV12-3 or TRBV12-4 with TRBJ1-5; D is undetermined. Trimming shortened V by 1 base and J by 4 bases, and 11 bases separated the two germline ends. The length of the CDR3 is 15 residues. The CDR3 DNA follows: TGTGCCAGCAGTTTAGTAACGTCGTTAAATCAGCCCCAGCATTTT. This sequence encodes CASSLVTSLNQPQHF.

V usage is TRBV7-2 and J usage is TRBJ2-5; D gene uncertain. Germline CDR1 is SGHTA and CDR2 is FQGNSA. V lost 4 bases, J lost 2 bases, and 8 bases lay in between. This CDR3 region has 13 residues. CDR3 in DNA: TGTGCCAGCAGCTCCGACCGTCAAGAGACCCAGTACTTC. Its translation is CASSSDRQETQYF.